Presented here are 8 T cell receptor beta chains from one specimen sequenced in a study of CD8 T cells in ankylosing spondylitis. Study findings and constraints: Ankylosing spondylitis blood appeared to carry a characteristic TCR beta motif of roughly 8 highly homologous variants.

TCRdb reanalysed the 5' RACE reads using MiXCR and keeps one entry per CDR3 protein. The sample carries 750,000 to 850,000 distinct CDR3 sequences, approximately 12% recorded once. The antigens of these receptors remain unknown. The sample was blood, either unsorted or a sorted T cell fraction (not recorded which). The receptors originated from a male donor with ankylosing spondylitis.

This clonotype was counted many times. This chain links TRBV10-3 with TRBJ2-1, with D maybe TRBD1 (5 bases). V shed 6 bases and J shed 8 bases, with 14 bases lying between them. Germline V gene sequence: CDR1 ENHRY, CDR2 SYGVKD. The CDR3 is made up of 13 amino acids. The DNA for the CDR3 is TGTGCCATCAGCGTACGACAGTGGGATGAGCAGTTCTTC. This translates into CAISVRQWDEQFF.

This clonotype has a count of ten or more. The chain recombines TRBV29-1 with TRBJ1-1; D unclear. V lost 3 bases and J lost 0, with 8 bases in between. The germline gives CDR1 SQVTM, CDR2 ANQGSEA. The CDR3 runs to 13 residues. CDR3 amino acids: CSVERKMNTEAFF. For the CDR3, the DNA is TGCAGCGTTGAGAGAAAAATGAACACTGAAGCTTTCTTT.

A few counts support this clonotype. The chain uses TRBV11-1 and TRBJ1-1, with D perhaps matching TRBD1 (5 bases). Trimming took off 4 bases at V and 4 bases at J, with 13 bases between the two ends. The V gene's germline CDR1 is SGHAT and CDR2 FQDESV (reference sequence). The CDR3 sequence is 14 residues long. CDR3 DNA sequence: TGTGCCAGCAGCTCGGACATACCGTTCACTGAAGCTTTCTTT. This codes for CASSSDIPFTEAFF.

The sample holds a few counts of this clonotype. This chain uses TRBV4-3 with TRBJ1-4; D is ambiguous. Per the germline V gene, CDR1 is LGHNA and CDR2 is YSLEER. The germline V and J ends were trimmed by 0 bases and 10 bases, with 12 bases remaining between them. The CDR3 totals 14 residues. The CDR3 sequence is CASSQEKSVGKLFF. DNA of the CDR3: TGCGCCAGCAGCCAAGAAAAGTCGGTAGGAAAACTGTTTTTT.

The gene calls are TRBV5-6 and TRBJ1-1; D is possibly TRBD1 (6 bases). This CDR3 is 15 amino acids long. Germline CDR1 and CDR2: SGHDT and YYEEEE. Trimming stripped 2 bases from V and 5 bases from J, with 16 bases between. In DNA form, the CDR3 reads TGTGCCAGCAGCTTTGGGGGCGCGGATCTTACTGAAGCTTTCTTT. Translating it yields CASSFGGADLTEAFF.

There are a few counts of this clonotype. CDR3 sequence (DNA): TGTGCCAGCAGCCAAGATATTCGGGAGGCCGGGGAGCTGTTTTTT. Its translation: CASSQDIREAGELFF. The chain employs TRBV4-2 and TRBJ2-2; 7 bases agree with TRBD2. The CDR3 sequence is 15 residues long. The germline V gene encodes CDR1 LGHNA and CDR2 YNFKEQ. Trimming at V came to 0 bases and at J to 6 bases, leaving 4 bases not matched to a gene.

V gene TRBV2 combines with J gene TRBJ1-1; no clear D gene. CDR1 and CDR2 from the germline V gene are SNHLY and FYNNEI. This CDR3 is built from 13 residues. V was pared by 7 bases and J by 1 base, with 10 bases between. The CDR3 sequence: CASNLVRNTEAFF. The CDR3 DNA is TGTGCCAGCAATCTGGTGAGGAACACTGAAGCTTTCTTT.

V is TRBV5-1 and J is TRBJ2-7, with 8 bases identical to TRBD2. Per germline, CDR1 SGHRS and CDR2 YFSETQ. J lost 2 bases, V lost 1 base, and 8 bases had no gene match. CDR3 length: 16 residues. CDR3 amino acids: CASSLTDGRATYEQYF. Here the CDR3 DNA reads TGCGCCAGCAGCTTGACGGACGGGAGGGCCACCTACGAGCAGTACTTC.